Presented here are 32 T cell receptor beta chains from one specimen sequenced in a study of early stage breast cancer tumors. The protocol was immunoSEQ multiplex PCR, while the TCRdb copy is restricted to in-frame clones and leaves out a portion. The sample shows 8,500 to 10,000 clones, 71% of them seen only once. Sequences were obtained from normal breast tissue next to the tumor. The receptors here all came from a person aged 55 to 75 with breast cancer.

By share, this clone ranks as medium-sized. The chain couples TRBV5-1 to TRBJ2-2, with TRBD1 identical over 9 bases. J gave up 4 bases and V 3 bases, and 1 base lay outside the gene matches. This CDR3 spans 14 amino acids. Per germline, CDR1 SGHRS and CDR2 YFSETQ. This CDR3 is CASSWTGVTGELFF. The CDR3 coding sequence is TGCGCCAGCAGCTGGACAGGGGTCACCGGGGAGCTGTTTTTT.

The chain has TRBV6-1 and TRBJ2-7, with 7 bases lining up with TRBD1. The V gene end was trimmed by 6 bases and the J gene end by 0 bases; junction bases not matched to a gene: 8. The CDR3 totals 15 residues. Looked up from germline, CDR1 is MNHNS and CDR2 is SASEGT. DNA for the CDR3: TGTGCCAGCAGACGACTGACAGGGAACTCCTACGAGCAGTACTTC. Amino acids: CASRRLTGNSYEQYF.

The CDR3 reads CASRWGQFHTGELFF. CDR3 bases: TGTGCCAGCAGATGGGGACAATTTCACACCGGGGAGCTGTTTTTT. The V gene is TRBV11-3, the J gene TRBJ2-2, with D possibly TRBD1 on 6 matching bases. The CDR3 has 15 residues. The ends were cut back, 6 bases at V and 3 bases at J, with 14 bases in the middle. In germline, CDR1 is SGHNT, CDR2 YENEEA.

This rearrangement joins TRBV15 to TRBJ2-1; a possible D gene is TRBD2 (5 bases). V lost 5 bases and J lost 0, with 8 bases in between. CDR1 is LNHNV and CDR2 is YYDKDF in the germline V gene (reference sequence). CDR3 length: 14 amino acids. CDR3 amino acids: CATSEGISYNEQFF. The CDR3 DNA sequence: TGTGCCACCAGCGAGGGAATCTCCTACAATGAGCAGTTCTTC.

The V and J genes are TRBV4-1 and TRBJ2-7, with 11 bases that match TRBD1. The CDR3 covers 15 residues. V lost 6 bases, J lost 3 bases, and 7 bases stayed unmatched. Germline V gene data show CDR1 as MGHRA and CDR2 as YSYEKL. This CDR3 is CASSPEGTGGYEQYF. The CDR3 DNA follows: TGCGCCAGCAGTCCAGAGGGGACAGGGGGCTACGAGCAGTACTTC.

The CDR3 coding sequence is TGTGCCAGCAGCACAGGAGCGGGAGTGGGGTATAGAGAGCAGTACTTC. Translating it yields CASSTGAGVGYREQYF. The rearrangement joins TRBV7-2 to TRBJ2-7; 8 nucleotides line up with TRBD2. With V trimmed by 5 bases and J by 7 bases, 16 bases remained unmatched. The CDR3 extends over 16 amino acids. CDR1 and CDR2 from the germline V gene are SGHTA and FQGNSA.

The chain uses TRBV5-1 and TRBJ1-1; D gene ambiguous. The CDR3 contains 15 residues. Germline assignment: CDR1 SGHRS and CDR2 YFSETQ. V gave up 4 bases and J gave up 1 base, with 14 bases separating them. This chain's CDR3 is CASSMAGNENTEAFF. CDR3 DNA sequence: TGCGCCAGCAGCATGGCAGGTAACGAGAACACTGAAGCTTTCTTT.

V usage is TRBV6-4 and J usage is TRBJ1-5, with 7 bases aligning to TRBD1. Germline V gives CDR1 MRHNA, CDR2 SNTAGT. There are 14 residues in the CDR3. The junction had 7 bases not matched to a gene; V was cut back by 5 bases and J by 6 bases. In nucleotides, the CDR3 is TGTGCCAGCAGTACACAGGGGCTGGGTCAGCCCCAGCATTTT. As protein: CASSTQGLGQPQHF.

The chain uses TRBV29-1 and TRBJ2-7; weak D call: TRBD1 (6 bases). V gave up 6 bases and J gave up 0 bases, with 15 bases separating them. Germline V gene lookup returns CDR1 SQVTM and CDR2 ANQGSEA. The CDR3 extends over 14 amino acids. The CDR3 DNA reads TGCAGCGTGAGACGGGACACCGACTCCTACGAGCAGTACTTC. Its translation is CSVRRDTDSYEQYF.

The chain has TRBV5-6 and TRBJ2-7; TRBD2 matches at 11 bases. V lost 4 bases to trimming and J lost 4 bases; unmatched junction nucleotides: 19. The CDR3 runs to 19 residues. CDR1 is SGHDT and CDR2 is YYEEEE in the germline V gene. CDR3 residues: CASSLSIRTSGSLGYEQYF. The CDR3 bases are TGTGCCAGCAGCCTGTCAATTAGAACTAGCGGGAGCTTGGGATACGAGCAGTACTTC.

This clone occurred a few times. This same CDR3 is encoded by further DNA sequences in the sample. The chain uses TRBV18 and TRBJ1-2; the D is unclear. Germline CDR1 and CDR2: KGHSH and LQKENI. Deletions cut 0 bases from V and 4 bases from J, with 9 bases between. The CDR3 is 14 residues long. This CDR3 is CASSPPTESYGYTF. In nucleotides, the CDR3 is TGTGCCAGCTCACCACCTACTGAGAGCTATGGCTACACCTTC.

This rearrangement joins TRBV5-5 to TRBJ1-4; D not certain. Deletions cut 1 base from V and 7 bases from J, with 14 bases between. The CDR3 spans 15 residues. CDR1 SGHKS and CDR2 YYEKEE come from the germline V gene (reference sequence). The CDR3 bases are TGTGCCAGCAGCTTGCCAGAGGCAGTGACTGAAAAACTGTTTTTT. It encodes CASSLPEAVTEKLFF.

This chain uses TRBV6-1 with TRBJ2-3; D is perhaps TRBD2 (5 bases). The CDR3 spans 14 residues. Germline loops: CDR1 MNHNS, CDR2 SASEGT. The V end was cut by 6 bases, the J end by 4 bases, with 14 bases between. CDR3 in DNA: TGTGCCAGCAGCGGGATCATAATAGCAGATACGCAGTATTTT. It yields the protein CASSGIIIADTQYF.

This clone was counted a single time. V usage is TRBV5-4 and J usage is TRBJ2-3; tentatively, D is TRBD2 (6 bases). V shed 4 bases and J shed 5 bases, with 20 bases lying between them. This CDR3 contains 16 residues. Germline V lookup: CDR1 SGHNT, CDR2 YYREEE (reference sequence). CDR3 in DNA: TGTGCCAGCAGCAAATCAATAGGAGGGGCCGAAGATACGCAGTATTTT. This gives the protein CASSKSIGGAEDTQYF.

This chain connects TRBV11-2 to TRBJ2-7; 7 bases fit TRBD1. V was pared by 3 bases and J by 5 bases, with 4 bases of the junction left unmatched. Germline V lookup: CDR1 SGHAT, CDR2 FQNNGV. The CDR3 length is 13 residues. The CDR3 protein is CASSLGQYHEQYF. The DNA for the CDR3 is TGTGCCAGCAGCTTGGGACAGTACCACGAGCAGTACTTC.

The chain employs TRBV19 and TRBJ1-5, with TRBD1 identical over 7 bases. The CDR3 extends over 16 amino acids. Germline loops: CDR1 LNHDA, CDR2 SQIVND (reference sequence). Trimming at V came to 5 bases and at J to 1 base, leaving 8 bases not matched to a gene. The CDR3 loop reads CASSPRTGVSNQPQHF. CDR3 bases: TGTGCCAGTAGTCCAAGGACAGGTGTGAGCAATCAGCCCCAGCATTTT.

The gene calls are TRBV30 and TRBJ2-6; perhaps TRBD1 as D (6 bases). CDR3 size: 16 residues. Germline V CDR1 and CDR2: GTSNPN, SVGIG (reference sequence). Trimming left V 1 base short and J 0 bases short, with 10 bases between. This CDR3 reads CAWSATGLSGANVLTF. The CDR3 DNA reads TGTGCCTGGAGTGCGACAGGTCTCTCTGGGGCCAACGTCCTGACTTTC.

This clone ranks as medium-sized. V gene TRBV7-6 combines with J gene TRBJ1-2; D unresolved. The CDR3 runs 16 residues. V lost 5 bases and J lost 0, with 16 bases in between. Germline V gene data show CDR1 as SGHVS and CDR2 as FNYEAQ. The CDR3 coding sequence is TGTGCCAGCAGCCCCGCCCTATGGAGCCCTAACTATGGCTACACCTTC. Protein: CASSPALWSPNYGYTF.

The V and J genes are TRBV11-2 and TRBJ1-2; unclear D gene. Trimming took 6 bases from V and 7 from J, leaving 15 bases between them. The CDR3 is 13 residues long. The germline V gene has CDR1 SGHAT and CDR2 FQNNGV. CDR3 bases: TGTGCCAGCAGTCAACTAAACGGAGGTGGCTACACCTTC. Protein sequence: CASSQLNGGGYTF.

The V gene is TRBV27, the J gene TRBJ2-1; perhaps TRBD2 as D (6 bases). Germline loops: CDR1 MNHEY, CDR2 SMNVEV (reference sequence). This CDR3 is built from 13 residues. The ends were cut back, 8 bases at V and 0 bases at J, with 8 bases in the middle. The CDR3 reads CASGGSSYNEQFF. For the CDR3, the DNA is TGTGCCAGCGGGGGGAGCTCCTACAATGAGCAGTTCTTC.

This clone was seen a handful of times. The chain joins TRBV7-9 to TRBJ2-7, with TRBD1 matching over 11 bases. Per the germline V gene, CDR1 is SEHNR and CDR2 is FQNEAQ (reference sequence). The CDR3 totals 15 residues. Germline trimming cut 2 bases from V and 2 bases from J; bases unmatched to any gene: 2. The CDR3 here is CASSLRDRGAYEQYF. In DNA form, the CDR3 reads TGTGCCAGCAGCTTACGGGACAGGGGGGCCTACGAGCAGTACTTC.

J is TRBJ1-3 and V is TRBV19, with D possibly TRBD1 on 6 matching bases. The V end was cut by 9 bases, the J end by 4 bases, with 34 bases between. The germline V gene encodes CDR1 LNHDA and CDR2 SQIVND (reference sequence). The CDR3 runs 20 residues. In nucleotides, the CDR3 is TGTGCCAGGCCCAGACCTTCTCGGGACCGTGGTACAGGGCACGGAAACACCATATATTTT. This codes for CARPRPSRDRGTGHGNTIYF.

The rearrangement uses TRBV10-1 and TRBJ2-7; 7 bases map to TRBD1. Per germline, CDR1 WNHNN and CDR2 SYGVQD (reference sequence). Trimming took 3 bases from V and 3 from J; bases not matched to a gene: 5. The length of the CDR3 is 14 residues. The CDR3 loop reads CASSDRQGGYEQYF. DNA for the CDR3: TGCGCCAGCAGTGATAGACAGGGTGGCTACGAGCAGTACTTC.

V is TRBV6-1 and J is TRBJ2-7; 9 nucleotides match TRBD1. Trimming at V came to 3 bases and at J to 5 bases, leaving 11 bases not matched to a gene. This CDR3 region has 16 residues. Per germline, CDR1 MNHNS and CDR2 SASEGT. CDR3 loop: CASSDRPGQGEDEQYF. The CDR3 DNA reads TGTGCCAGCAGTGATAGGCCGGGACAGGGAGAGGACGAGCAGTACTTC.

The sample holds one count of this clone. The chain links TRBV4-1 to TRBJ2-7, with 12 bases identical to TRBD1. Trimming at V came to 3 bases and at J to 5 bases, leaving 23 bases not matched to a gene. Germline CDR1 reads MGHRA; CDR2 reads YSYEKL. This CDR3 has 21 residues. The CDR3 is CASSQPIKRDRGQWRLDEQYF. CDR3 in DNA: TGCGCCAGCAGCCAGCCGATTAAGAGGGACAGGGGGCAGTGGAGGCTAGACGAGCAGTACTTC.

V gene TRBV18 combines with J gene TRBJ1-2, with a possible D match to TRBD1 (5 bases). The CDR3 has 15 amino acids. V was cut by 3 bases and J by 2 bases, with 13 bases left in between. Germline lookup yields CDR1 KGHSH and CDR2 LQKENI. CDR3 residues: CASSPGQTLNYGYTF. DNA of the CDR3: TGTGCCAGCTCACCTGGACAAACTCTGAACTATGGCTACACCTTC.

The J gene is TRBJ1-4, the V gene TRBV18, with no clear D. CDR3 length: 15 amino acids. Trimming stripped 3 bases from V and 0 bases from J, with 8 bases between. Germline V gene lookup returns CDR1 KGHSH and CDR2 LQKENI. Here the CDR3 reads CASSPREATNEKLFF. CDR3 DNA: TGTGCCAGCTCACCGCGAGAAGCAACTAATGAAAAACTGTTTTTT.

The chain uses TRBV5-4 and TRBJ2-7, with D tentatively TRBD1 (5 bases). Germline lookup yields CDR1 SGHNT and CDR2 YYREEE (reference sequence). Trimming cost V 2 bases and J 0 bases, with 15 bases left between them. This CDR3 is built from 16 residues. The CDR3 DNA reads as TGTGCCAGCAGCTTAGGGGAAGGCGCCACCTCCTACGAGCAGTACTTC. It yields the protein CASSLGEGATSYEQYF.

The chain combines TRBV14 with TRBJ2-3, with D unclear. V was trimmed by 4 bases and J by 0 bases, leaving 8 bases between them. The germline V gene encodes CDR1 SGHDN and CDR2 FVKESK. The CDR3 covers 14 residues. The CDR3 nucleotides are TGTGCCAGCAGCCCGTTGGGCAGCACAGATACGCAGTATTTT. It translates to CASSPLGSTDTQYF.

This clone showed up just a few times. This chain connects TRBV7-2 to TRBJ2-7, with TRBD1 as a possible D gene (6 bases). Germline loops: CDR1 SGHTA, CDR2 FQGNSA. The CDR3 runs to 11 residues. V shed 6 bases and J shed 6 bases, with 9 bases lying between them. Here the CDR3 reads CASRYRAEQYF. DNA of the CDR3: TGTGCCAGCAGGTACAGGGCCGAGCAGTACTTC.

The chain recombines TRBV18 with TRBJ1-1; tentative D call: TRBD1 (5 bases). Germline values: CDR1 KGHSH, CDR2 LQKENI. The ends were cut back, 6 bases at V and 7 bases at J, with 15 bases in the middle. This CDR3 contains 13 residues. CDR3 protein: CASSRGREDEAFF. The CDR3 DNA reads as TGTGCCAGCTCCCGGGGGAGGGAGGATGAAGCTTTCTTT. The full variable domain, its missing parts supplied by reference TRBV18 and TRBJ1-1, is NAGVMQNPRHLVRRRGQEARLRCSPMKGHSHVYWYRQLPEEGLKFMVYLQKENIIDESGMPKERFSAEFPKEGPSILRIQQVVRGDSAAYFCASSRGREDEAFFGQGTRLTVV.

The chain has TRBV11-2 and TRBJ2-3; 11 nucleotides align to TRBD2. V was pared by 8 bases and J by 6 bases, with 7 bases of the junction left unmatched. Germline V gives CDR1 SGHAT, CDR2 FQNNGV. The CDR3 spans 14 residues. In nucleotides, the CDR3 is TGTGCCAGCCGGACTAGCGGGTCCGGGGATACGCAGTATTTT. This codes for CASRTSGSGDTQYF.